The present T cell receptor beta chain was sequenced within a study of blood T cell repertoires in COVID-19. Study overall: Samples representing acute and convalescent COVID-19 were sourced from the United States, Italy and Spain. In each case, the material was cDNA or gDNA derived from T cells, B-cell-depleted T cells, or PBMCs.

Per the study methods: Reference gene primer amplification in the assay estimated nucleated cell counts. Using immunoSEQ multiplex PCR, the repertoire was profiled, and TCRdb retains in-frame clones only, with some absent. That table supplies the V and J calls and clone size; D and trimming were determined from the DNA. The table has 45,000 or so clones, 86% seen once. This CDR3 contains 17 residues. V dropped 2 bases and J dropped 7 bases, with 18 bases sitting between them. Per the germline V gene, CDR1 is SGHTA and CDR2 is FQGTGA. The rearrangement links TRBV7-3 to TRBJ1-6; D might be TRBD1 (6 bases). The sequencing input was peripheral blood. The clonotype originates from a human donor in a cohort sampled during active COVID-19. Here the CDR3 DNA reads TGTGCCAGCAGCTTATACCCGACTACAGGGACGAATTCACCCCTCCACTTT. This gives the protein CASSLYPTTGTNSPLHF.